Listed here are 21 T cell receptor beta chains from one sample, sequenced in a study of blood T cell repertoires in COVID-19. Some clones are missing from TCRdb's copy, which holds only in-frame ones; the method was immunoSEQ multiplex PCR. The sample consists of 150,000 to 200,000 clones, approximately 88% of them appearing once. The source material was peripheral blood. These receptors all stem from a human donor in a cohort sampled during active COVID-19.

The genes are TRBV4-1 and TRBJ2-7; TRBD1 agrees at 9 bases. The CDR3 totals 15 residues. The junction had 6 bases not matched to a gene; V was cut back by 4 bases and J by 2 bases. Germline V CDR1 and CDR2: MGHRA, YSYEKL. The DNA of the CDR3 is TGCGCCAGCAGCCCGGGACAGGGAAGTCCCTACGAGCAGTACTTC. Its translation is CASSPGQGSPYEQYF.

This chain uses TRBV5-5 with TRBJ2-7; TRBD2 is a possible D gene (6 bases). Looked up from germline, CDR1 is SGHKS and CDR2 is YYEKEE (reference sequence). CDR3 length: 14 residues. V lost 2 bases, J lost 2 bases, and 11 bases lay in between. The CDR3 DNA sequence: TGTGCCAGCAGCTTTCAGGCGGGACCCTACGAGCAGTACTTC. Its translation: CASSFQAGPYEQYF.

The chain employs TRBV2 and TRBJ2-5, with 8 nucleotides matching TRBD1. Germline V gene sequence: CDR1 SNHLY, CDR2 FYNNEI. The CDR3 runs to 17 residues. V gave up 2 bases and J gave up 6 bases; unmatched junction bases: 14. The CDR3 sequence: CASSEIVGAGGRKTQYF. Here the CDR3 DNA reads TGTGCCAGCAGTGAAATCGTAGGGGCAGGGGGCAGGAAGACCCAGTACTTC.

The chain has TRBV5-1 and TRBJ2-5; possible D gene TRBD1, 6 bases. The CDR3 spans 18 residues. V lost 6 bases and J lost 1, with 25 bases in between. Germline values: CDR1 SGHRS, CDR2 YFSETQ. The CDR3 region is CASNGIVMTGQFQETQYF. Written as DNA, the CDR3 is TGCGCCAGCAACGGAATAGTAATGACAGGCCAATTCCAAGAGACCCAGTACTTC.

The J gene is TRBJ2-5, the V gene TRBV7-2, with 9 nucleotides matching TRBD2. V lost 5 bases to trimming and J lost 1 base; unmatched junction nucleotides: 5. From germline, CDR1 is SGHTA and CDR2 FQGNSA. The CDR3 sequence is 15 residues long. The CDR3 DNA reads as TGTGCCAGCAGCCCTGGACTAGCGTTCCAAGAGACCCAGTACTTC. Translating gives CASSPGLAFQETQYF.

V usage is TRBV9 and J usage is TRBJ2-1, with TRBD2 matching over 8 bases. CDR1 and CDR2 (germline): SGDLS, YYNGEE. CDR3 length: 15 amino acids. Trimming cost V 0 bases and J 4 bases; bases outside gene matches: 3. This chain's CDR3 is CASSVEGGGYNEQFF. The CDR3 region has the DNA TGTGCCAGCAGCGTAGAGGGCGGGGGGTACAATGAGCAGTTCTTC.

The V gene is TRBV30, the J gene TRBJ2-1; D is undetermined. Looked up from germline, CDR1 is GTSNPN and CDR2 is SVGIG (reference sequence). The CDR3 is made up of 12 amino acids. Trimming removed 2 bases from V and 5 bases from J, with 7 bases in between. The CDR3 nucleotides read TGTGCCTGGAGTAGGAGCAACAATGAGCAGTTCTTC. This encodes CAWSRSNNEQFF.

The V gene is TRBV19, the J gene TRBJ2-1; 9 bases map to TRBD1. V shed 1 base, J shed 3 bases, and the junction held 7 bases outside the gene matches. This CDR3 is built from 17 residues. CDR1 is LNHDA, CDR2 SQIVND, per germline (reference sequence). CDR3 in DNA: TGTGCCAGTAGTATAGCCCCCACAGGGGGCGGCTACAATGAGCAGTTCTTC. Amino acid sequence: CASSIAPTGGGYNEQFF. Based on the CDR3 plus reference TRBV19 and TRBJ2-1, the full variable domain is DGGITQSPKYLFRKEGQNVTLSCEQNLNHDAMYWYRQDPGQGLRLIYYSQIVNDFQKGDIAEGYSVSREKKESFPLTVTSAQKNPTAFYLCASSIAPTGGGYNEQFFGPGTRLTVL.

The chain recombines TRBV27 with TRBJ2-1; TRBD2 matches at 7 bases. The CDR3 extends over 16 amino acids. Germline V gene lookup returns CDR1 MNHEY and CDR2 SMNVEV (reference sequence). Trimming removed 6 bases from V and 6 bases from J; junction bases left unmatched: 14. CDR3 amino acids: CASRLGGGRLFNEQFF. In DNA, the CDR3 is TGTGCCAGCAGGCTGGGAGGCGGGAGACTATTCAATGAGCAGTTCTTC.

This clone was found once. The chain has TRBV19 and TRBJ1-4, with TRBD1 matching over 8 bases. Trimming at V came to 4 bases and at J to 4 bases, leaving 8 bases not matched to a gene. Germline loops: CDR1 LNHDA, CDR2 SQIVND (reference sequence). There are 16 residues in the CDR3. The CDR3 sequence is CASSTIGQGNNEKLFF. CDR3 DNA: TGTGCCAGTAGTACAATTGGACAGGGTAATAATGAAAAACTGTTTTTT.

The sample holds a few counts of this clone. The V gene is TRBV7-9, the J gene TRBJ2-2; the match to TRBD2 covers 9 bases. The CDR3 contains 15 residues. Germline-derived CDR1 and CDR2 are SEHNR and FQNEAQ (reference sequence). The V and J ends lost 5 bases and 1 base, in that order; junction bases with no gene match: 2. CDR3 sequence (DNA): TGTGCCAGCAGCATTAGCGGGAGGAACACCGGGGAGCTGTTTTTT. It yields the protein CASSISGRNTGELFF.

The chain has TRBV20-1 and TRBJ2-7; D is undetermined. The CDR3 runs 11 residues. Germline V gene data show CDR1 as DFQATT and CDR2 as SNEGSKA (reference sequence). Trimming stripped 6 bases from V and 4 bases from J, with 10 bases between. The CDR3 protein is CSATDGYEQYF. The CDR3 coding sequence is TGCAGTGCCACAGACGGTTACGAGCAGTACTTC.

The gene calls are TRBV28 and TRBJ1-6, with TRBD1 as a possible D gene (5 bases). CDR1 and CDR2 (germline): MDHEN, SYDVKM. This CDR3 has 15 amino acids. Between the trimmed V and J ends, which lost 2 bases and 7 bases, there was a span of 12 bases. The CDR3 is CASSLEPGGNSPLHF. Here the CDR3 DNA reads TGTGCCAGCAGTTTAGAGCCGGGGGGGAATTCACCCCTCCACTTT.

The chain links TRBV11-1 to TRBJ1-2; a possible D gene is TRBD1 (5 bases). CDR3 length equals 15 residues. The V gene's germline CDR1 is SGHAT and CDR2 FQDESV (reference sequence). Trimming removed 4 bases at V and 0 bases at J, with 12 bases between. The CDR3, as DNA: TGTGCCAGCAGCTCTCCAGGGCGCCCTAACTATGGCTACACCTTC. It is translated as CASSSPGRPNYGYTF.

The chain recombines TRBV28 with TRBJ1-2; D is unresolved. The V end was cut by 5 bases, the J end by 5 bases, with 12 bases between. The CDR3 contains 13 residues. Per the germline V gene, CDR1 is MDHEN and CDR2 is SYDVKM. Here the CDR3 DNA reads TGTGCCAGCAGTCCCGGGGTTCTTTATGGCTACACCTTC. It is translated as CASSPGVLYGYTF.

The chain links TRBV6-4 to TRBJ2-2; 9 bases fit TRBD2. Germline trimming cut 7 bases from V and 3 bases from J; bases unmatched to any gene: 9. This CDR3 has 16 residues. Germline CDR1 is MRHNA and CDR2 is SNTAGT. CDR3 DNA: TGTGCCAGCAACAAACTAGCGGGTCCTTACACCGGGGAGCTGTTTTTT. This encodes CASNKLAGPYTGELFF.

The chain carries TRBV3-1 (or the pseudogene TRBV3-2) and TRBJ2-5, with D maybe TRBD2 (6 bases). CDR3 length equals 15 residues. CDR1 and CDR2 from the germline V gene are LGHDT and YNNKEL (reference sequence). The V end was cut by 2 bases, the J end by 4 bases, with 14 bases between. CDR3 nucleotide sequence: TGTGCCAGCAGCCAACAGCGGGCGGGCCCAGAGACCCAGTACTTC. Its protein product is CASSQQRAGPETQYF.

The CDR3 DNA reads as TGTGTCAGAAGCGGATGGGGACTTCGCACAGATACGCAGTATTTT. Amino acids: CVRSGWGLRTDTQYF. V and J are TRBV7-5 and TRBJ2-3; the tabulated D call, TRBD2, remains unverified against the DNA. TRBV7-5 is shown as a pseudogene. This CDR3 spans 15 amino acids.

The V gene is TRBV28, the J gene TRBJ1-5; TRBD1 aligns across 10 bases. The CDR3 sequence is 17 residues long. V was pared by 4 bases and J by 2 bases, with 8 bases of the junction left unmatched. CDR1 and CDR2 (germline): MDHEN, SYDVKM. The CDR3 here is CASSSPDRGAGNQPQHF. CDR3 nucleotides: TGTGCCAGCAGTTCCCCGGACAGGGGGGCGGGCAATCAGCCCCAGCATTTT.

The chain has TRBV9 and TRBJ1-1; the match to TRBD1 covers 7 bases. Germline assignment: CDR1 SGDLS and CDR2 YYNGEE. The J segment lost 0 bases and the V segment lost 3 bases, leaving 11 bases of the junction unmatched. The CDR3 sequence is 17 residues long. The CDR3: CASSANEGQLMNTEAFF. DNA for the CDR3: TGTGCCAGCAGCGCCAATGAGGGACAGCTCATGAACACTGAAGCTTTCTTT.

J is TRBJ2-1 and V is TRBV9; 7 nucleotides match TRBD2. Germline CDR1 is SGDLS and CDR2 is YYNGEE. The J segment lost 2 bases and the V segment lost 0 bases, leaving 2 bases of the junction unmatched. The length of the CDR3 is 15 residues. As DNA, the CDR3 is TGTGCCAGCAGCGTAGGGGCGGGAGCCTACAATGAGCAGTTCTTC. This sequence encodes CASSVGAGAYNEQFF.